The clone carrying this T cell receptor beta chain was found many times. Antigen specificity is unknown. CDR3 size: 14 residues. V gave up 5 bases and J gave up 6 bases, with 16 bases separating them. Germline CDR1 MNHEY, CDR2 SVGAGI. The data belong to a study of human T cells and chemical hapten exposure. The library tagged each cDNA molecule with unique molecular identifiers. TCRdb itself ran the reads through MiXCR, one entry per CDR3 protein. This sample has about 120,000 distinct CDR3 sequences, with 8.5% to 9% found just once. Notes on the study in general: TCRs above 1 in 1000 frequency did not change with DPC sensitization.

Extraction yielded total RNA from whole blood (unfractionated). The chain employs TRBV6-5 and TRBJ1-2; D is ambiguous. Sequencing was done on a sample of whole blood. The source of this sequence is a human donor in good health. Some clones in this sample may be carry-over from other donors' samples. CDR3 DNA: TGTGCCAGCAGTCTGCGAGGCGCGGTAAATGGCTACACCTTC. Amino acid sequence: CASSLRGAVNGYTF.